Below are 9 T cell receptor beta chains sequenced from a single sample in a study of shared clonotypes between healthy human individuals. The protocol was immunoSEQ multiplex PCR, while the TCRdb copy is restricted to in-frame clones and leaves out a portion. The repertoire has fewer than 1.6 million clones, 97% to 99% of them found once; the top ten carry 0.3% to 0.45%. Sequenced material: naive CD4+ T cells sorted from blood. As for subset: CD45RA+ positively selected. The origin of the receptors is a young man in good health.

Worth noting for this clone: Other DNA sequences in this specimen translate into the identical CDR3. The chain carries TRBV28 and TRBJ2-7, with D maybe TRBD1 (6 bases). CDR1 MDHEN and CDR2 SYDVKM come from the germline V gene. The CDR3 totals 15 residues. Trimming cost V 6 bases and J 2 bases, with 17 bases left between them. The CDR3 nucleotides read TGTGCCAGCAGCAGTCCCGGGACAAGCGCCTACGAGCAGTACTTC. This translates into CASSSPGTSAYEQYF.

The chain links TRBV28 to TRBJ2-7; TRBD1 agrees at 10 bases. CDR3 size: 14 residues. Losses at the gene ends were 3 bases for V and 7 bases for J; bases not matched to a gene: 6. Germline assignment: CDR1 MDHEN and CDR2 SYDVKM. The chain's CDR3 is CASSLGTGAREQYF. The CDR3 DNA sequence: TGTGCCAGCAGTTTGGGGACAGGGGCGAGAGAGCAGTACTTC.

This sequence joins TRBV28 and TRBJ2-1; TRBD2 agrees at 7 bases. J lost 5 bases, V lost 6 bases, and 10 bases had no gene match. Per the germline V gene, CDR1 is MDHEN and CDR2 is SYDVKM. The CDR3 sequence is 15 residues long. The CDR3 DNA follows: TGTGCCAGCAGATCTAGCGGAGGAGGAAACAATGAGCAGTTCTTC. Its translation is CASRSSGGGNNEQFF.

The chain links TRBV7-9 to TRBJ2-3; 8 bases match TRBD1. Germline values: CDR1 SEHNR, CDR2 FQNEAQ (reference sequence). The V and J ends lost 3 bases and 4 bases, in that order; junction bases with no gene match: 3. The CDR3 spans 14 residues. CDR3 residues: CASSFRGLADTQYF. DNA for the CDR3: TGTGCCAGCAGCTTCAGGGGGCTTGCAGATACGCAGTATTTT. Full variable domain (missing parts from reference TRBV7-9 and TRBJ2-3): DTGVSQNPRHKITKRGQNVTFRCDPISEHNRLYWYRQTLGQGPEFLTYFQNEAQLEKSRLLSDRFSAERPKGSFSTLEIQRTEQGDSAMYLCASSFRGLADTQYFGPGTRLTVL.

The genes are TRBV9 and TRBJ1-5; the match to TRBD1 covers 8 bases. Germline V gives CDR1 SGDLS, CDR2 YYNGEE. The CDR3 consists of 14 residues. The J segment lost 5 bases and the V segment lost 4 bases, leaving 5 bases of the junction unmatched. This CDR3 reads CASSSDRGDQPQHF. In DNA, the CDR3 is TGTGCCAGCAGCTCCGACAGGGGAGATCAGCCCCAGCATTTT.

This chain links TRBV5-6 with TRBJ2-7; D not certain. This CDR3 is 13 amino acids long. V lost 3 bases to trimming and J lost 0 bases, with 7 bases between them. Per the germline V gene, CDR1 is SGHDT and CDR2 is YYEEEE. DNA of the CDR3: TGTGCCAGCAGCTCCTCCGACTCCTACGAGCAGTACTTC. As protein: CASSSSDSYEQYF.

The count of this clone is one. V and J are TRBV29-1 and TRBJ1-2, with D possibly being TRBD1 (6 bases). Germline assignment: CDR1 SQVTM and CDR2 ANQGSEA. V lost 3 bases, J lost 4 bases, and 12 bases lay in between. The CDR3 has 13 amino acids. The DNA for the CDR3 is TGCAGCGTTGATGAGGTAGGGGGCTATGGCTACACCTTC. Translated, it gives CSVDEVGGYGYTF.

This clone appeared once. This rearrangement joins TRBV28 to TRBJ2-2, with 8 bases that match TRBD1. Per germline, CDR1 MDHEN and CDR2 SYDVKM. Trimming removed 5 bases from V and 7 bases from J; junction bases left unmatched: 6. CDR3 length: 14 residues. The CDR3 DNA sequence: TGTGCCAGCAGTCTAGGAGGACAGGGCGGGGAGCTGTTTTTT. This codes for CASSLGGQGGELFF. The variable domain in full, completed from reference TRBV28 and TRBJ2-2, reads DVKVTQSSRYLVKRTGEKVFLECVQDMDHENMFWYRQDPGLGLRLIYFSYDVKMKEKGDIPEGYSVSREKKERFSLILESASTNQTSMYLCASSLGGQGGELFFGEGSRLTVL.

The V gene is TRBV27, the J gene TRBJ2-7; 7 bases line up with TRBD1. CDR3 size: 14 residues. CDR1 is MNHEY, CDR2 SMNVEV, per germline (reference sequence). The V gene end was trimmed by 1 base and the J gene end by 9 bases; junction bases not matched to a gene: 9. CDR3: CASSLYRDSFAQYF. In DNA form, the CDR3 reads TGTGCCAGCAGTTTATACCGGGACAGCTTCGCGCAGTACTTC.